This T cell receptor (beta chain) was retrieved from a study of glioma-infiltrating T cells after dendritic cell vaccination. Points from the study as a whole: No direct clonality-survival link was found; a diverse polyclonal response may matter.

Sequencing was performed with immunoSEQ multiplex PCR; in TCRdb, only in-frame clones are kept and a portion is missing. Here the sample spans around 78,000 clones, less than 85% being singletons. Time point: after dendritic cell vaccination, including at tumor progression/relapse. The CDR3 extends over 16 amino acids. Germline assignment: CDR1 MNHEY and CDR2 SMNVEV (reference sequence). J lost 4 bases, V lost 6 bases, and 9 bases had no gene match. To note about this clone: The antigen is not known.

This chain joins TRBV27 and TRBJ2-2, with 9 positions matching TRBD2. The receptor was derived from a human donor with glioblastoma. The specimen was blood, collected after dendritic cell vaccination. The CDR3 sequence is CASSPGLAGITGELFF. The CDR3 DNA follows: TGTGCCAGCAGCCCCGGGCTAGCGGGAATCACCGGGGAGCTGTTTTTT.